The source of this TCR beta chain is a study of blood T cell repertoires in COVID-19. Study summary: Acute and convalescent COVID-19 samples came from the United States, Italy and Spain. The analysed material was cDNA or gDNA that came from T cells, B-cell-depleted T cells, or PBMCs.

This clone showed up just once. Authors' analysis steps: Counts of nucleated cells, estimated from reference gene primer amplification, were obtained. Clones were read by immunoSEQ multiplex PCR, and TCRdb kept only the in-frame ones, dropping some. For V, J and clone size, that table is used; D and trimming come from the DNA. The sample includes 70,000 to 80,000 clones, roughly 87% seen only once; the top ten take 11%. Germline CDR1 DFQATT, CDR2 SNEGSKA (reference sequence). The CDR3 contains 13 residues. V lost 3 bases and J 5 bases, leaving 13 bases between the germline ends. The sequence derives from a man aged 45-65 years with acute or convalescent COVID-19. This sequence joins TRBV20-1 and TRBJ2-5; D is ambiguous. The sample comprised peripheral blood. CDR3 DNA sequence: TGCAGTGCTAGTGCCAACCCCGGGGAGACCCAGTACTTC. Protein: CSASANPGETQYF.